The next 14 T cell receptor beta chains were all read from a single sample in a study of control samples from healthy donors and cancer patients. Sequencing was performed with immunoSEQ multiplex PCR; in TCRdb, only in-frame clones are kept and a portion is missing. The table has under 300,000 clones, roughly 82% seen once. Sequencing was performed on PBMCs. The receptor source for this set is a woman aged 60-70 years with lung cancer.

This clone showed up just a few times. The CDR3 here is CASSPGQGLWNTEAFF. The CDR3 DNA follows: TGCGCCAGCAGCCCGGGACAGGGGTTATGGAACACTGAAGCTTTCTTT. The chain carries TRBV4-1 and TRBJ1-1, with TRBD1 identical over 10 bases. V lost 4 bases, J lost 1 base, and 6 bases stayed unmatched. CDR1 is MGHRA, CDR2 YSYEKL, per germline. This CDR3 comprises 16 residues.

This chain links TRBV24-1 with TRBJ2-3; D assignment may be TRBD1 or TRBD2 (5 bases each). The V end lost 2 bases, the J end lost 0 bases, and 8 bases lay between the germline ends. Germline loops: CDR1 KGHDR, CDR2 SFDVKD. The CDR3 spans 15 residues. CDR3 protein: CATSDSGRSTDTQYF. For the CDR3, the DNA is TGTGCCACCAGTGATTCGGGACGGAGCACAGATACGCAGTATTTT.

This chain uses TRBV3-1 (or the pseudogene TRBV3-2) with TRBJ2-4; D is perhaps TRBD1 or TRBD2 (5 bases each). CDR3 length: 15 residues. CDR1 is LGHDT, CDR2 YNNKEL, per germline (reference sequence). V was cut by 5 bases and J by 5 bases, with 16 bases left in between. The CDR3 here is CASSAPSLGENIQYF. The CDR3 DNA sequence: TGTGCCAGCAGCGCTCCCTCGTTGGGGGAAAACATTCAGTACTTC.

The chain uses TRBV13 and TRBJ2-6; no reliable D call. This CDR3 has 14 residues. Trimming removed 3 bases at V and 1 base at J, with 4 bases between. Looked up from germline, CDR1 is PRHDT and CDR2 is FYEKMQ (reference sequence). The CDR3 sequence is CASSLWSGANVLTF. CDR3 DNA sequence: TGTGCCAGCAGCTTGTGGTCTGGGGCCAACGTCCTGACTTTC.

This chain links TRBV12-3 or TRBV12-4 with TRBJ1-2; no definite D call. This CDR3 has 13 residues. Trimming left V 1 base short and J 2 bases short, with 5 bases between. In DNA, the CDR3 is TGTGCCAGCAGTTTAGGGTGGAACTATGGCTACACCTTC. Residues: CASSLGWNYGYTF.

The CDR3 reads CASASGYMNTEAFF. The CDR3 DNA sequence: TGTGCCAGCGCTTCGGGCTACATGAACACTGAAGCTTTCTTT. V is TRBV6-5 and J is TRBJ1-1; D is unclear. From germline, CDR1 is MNHEY and CDR2 SVGAGI. The CDR3 covers 14 residues. With 8 bases removed from V and 0 bases from J, the gap between germline ends came to 13 bases.

J is TRBJ1-2 and V is TRBV6-5; D unresolved. This CDR3 spans 14 amino acids. Trimming stripped 0 bases from V and 8 bases from J, with 13 bases between. Germline assignment: CDR1 MNHEY and CDR2 SVGAGI. The CDR3 sequence is CASSYSTRGWGYTF. In DNA, the CDR3 is TGTGCCAGCAGTTACTCGACGCGCGGTTGGGGCTACACCTTC.

CDR3 in DNA: TGCAGCGCCGCCTGGCGCAGGGATACTGAAGCTTTCTTT. Its protein is CSAAWRRDTEAFF. V usage is TRBV29-1 and J usage is TRBJ1-1; D perhaps matches TRBD1 (5 bases). The CDR3 sequence is 13 residues long. Germline V gives CDR1 SQVTM, CDR2 ANQGSEA. V was shortened by 7 bases and J by 5 bases, with 17 bases between the two germline ends.

The gene calls are TRBV24-1 and TRBJ1-5; TRBD1 matches at 8 bases. With 3 bases clipped from V and 4 bases from J, the junction kept 7 bases outside the gene matches. This CDR3 comprises 16 residues. Germline CDR1 and CDR2: KGHDR and SFDVKD. The CDR3 loop is CATSDPGTGLNQPQHF. CDR3 bases: TGTGCCACCAGTGATCCCGGGACAGGACTTAATCAGCCCCAGCATTTT.

Only one count was recorded for this clone. The V gene is TRBV2, the J gene TRBJ2-1, with TRBD1 as a possible D gene (5 bases). The CDR3 consists of 15 residues. Germline V gene sequence: CDR1 SNHLY, CDR2 FYNNEI. Trimming cost V 3 bases and J 5 bases, with 14 bases left between them. The DNA for the CDR3 is TGTGCCAGCAGTGAGCAGGGCAGTCCAAACAATGAGCAGTTCTTC. Translating it yields CASSEQGSPNNEQFF.

This clone was seen a single time. The chain links TRBV11-2 to TRBJ1-1; TRBD1 is a possible D gene (6 bases). CDR1 is SGHAT, CDR2 FQNNGV, per germline. This CDR3 contains 14 residues. The V and J ends lost 4 bases and 3 bases respectively, with 12 bases between them. CDR3 sequence reads: CASSSQGRDTEAFF. The CDR3 DNA reads as TGTGCCAGCAGCTCACAGGGCCGAGACACTGAAGCTTTCTTT.

The chain uses TRBV10-3 and TRBJ2-5; TRBD1 matches 10 bases. This CDR3 region has 14 residues. Per the germline V gene, CDR1 is ENHRY and CDR2 is SYGVKD. V shed 2 bases, J shed 9 bases, and the junction held 6 bases outside the gene matches. The CDR3 bases are TGTGCCATCAGTGAGCCGGGACAGGGGACCCCCCAGTACTTC. Protein: CAISEPGQGTPQYF.

This clone was observed once. This chain links TRBV6-5 with TRBJ2-7, with 7 bases identical to TRBD1. Trimming at V came to 6 bases and at J to 6 bases, leaving 5 bases not matched to a gene. The CDR3 spans 12 residues. Germline CDR1 and CDR2: MNHEY and SVGAGI. The CDR3 nucleotides are TGTGCCAGCAGCAAGACAGGGTTCGAGCAGTACTTC. It yields the protein CASSKTGFEQYF.

For this clone: The same CDR3 also results from other DNA sequences found in this sample. This rearrangement joins TRBV30 to TRBJ1-5; D is unresolved. The CDR3 is 13 residues long. Germline V lookup: CDR1 GTSNPN, CDR2 SVGIG (reference sequence). The V end lost 0 bases, the J end lost 4 bases, and 7 bases lay between the germline ends. In DNA form, the CDR3 reads TGTGCCTGGAGTGTACGAGGGAATCAGCCCCAGCATTTT. This encodes CAWSVRGNQPQHF.